This T cell receptor (beta chain) was documented in a study of CD8 T cells in Susac syndrome. Study overall: Patients with Susac syndrome were therapy-naive, taking corticosteroids, with some also receiving intravenous immunoglobulin, or taking intravenous immunoglobulin alone at the time their blood was drawn. Study results and limitations: Susac-specific public clones were found in total CD8+ and CD8+ TEMRA repertoires, numbering approximately 16 and five, respectively.

Reverse transcription of roughly 0.5 to 1 ug RNA used random hexamers. A multiplex approach, immunoSEQ multiplex PCR, amplified TCR beta CDR3 across 54 Vbeta and 13 Jbeta. TCRdb recomputed calls from the immunoSEQ multiplex PCR reads with MiXCR, one row per CDR3 protein. The sample records roughly 110,000 distinct CDR3 sequences, 94% being singletons. Worth noting for this clonotype: What it binds is not known.

Germline V gene data show CDR1 as MNHEY and CDR2 as SMNVEV (reference sequence). V lost 0 bases, J lost 4 bases, and 12 bases lay in between. The CDR3 runs to 15 residues. The material sequenced was CD8+ T cells from PBMCs. The TCR was taken from a human donor with Susac syndrome. The V gene is TRBV27, the J gene TRBJ1-2; D perhaps matches TRBD1 (5 bases). The CDR3 here is CASSLSIQGVYGYTF. CDR3 nucleotides: TGTGCCAGCAGTTTATCGATCCAGGGTGTCTATGGCTACACCTTC.